This TCR beta chain was found in a study of blood T cell repertoires in COVID-19. Study information: Material from acute and convalescent COVID-19 was sourced from the United States, Italy and Spain.

Measured with immunoSEQ multiplex PCR; TCRdb has only the in-frame clones, and not every one. The sample holds around 220,000 clones; approximately 78% are singletons and the top ten take 8.5% to 12%. The J segment lost 4 bases and the V segment lost 6 bases, leaving 11 bases of the junction unmatched. The germline CDR1 and CDR2 sequences are SGHAT and FQNNGV. The CDR3 runs to 15 residues. In this sample, this clone turned up once. The origin of this receptor is a woman of 80 years or more with acute or convalescent COVID-19. The sequenced material came from peripheral blood. The chain combines TRBV11-2 with TRBJ1-2, with 7 nucleotides matching TRBD1. In nucleotides, the CDR3 is TGTGCCAGCAGTTACACAGGGGCCCTTCCCTATGGCTACACCTTC. Its translation: CASSYTGALPYGYTF.